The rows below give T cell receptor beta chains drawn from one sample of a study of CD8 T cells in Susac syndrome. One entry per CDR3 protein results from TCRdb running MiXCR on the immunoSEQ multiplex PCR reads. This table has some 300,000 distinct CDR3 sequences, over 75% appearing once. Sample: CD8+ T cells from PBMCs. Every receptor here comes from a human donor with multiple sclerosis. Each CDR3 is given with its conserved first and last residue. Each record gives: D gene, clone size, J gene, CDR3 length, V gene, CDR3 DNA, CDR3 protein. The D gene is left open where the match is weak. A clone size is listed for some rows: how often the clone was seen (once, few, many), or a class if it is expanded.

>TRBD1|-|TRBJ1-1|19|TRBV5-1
TGCGCCAGCAACCTTCGACTTGGCAGGGGGCGCCTAAGGGGCACTGAAGCTTTCTTT
CASNLRLGRGRLRGTEAFF
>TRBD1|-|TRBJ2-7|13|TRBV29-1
TGCAGCGTTGAACACGGGACAGGCTACGAGCAGTACTTC
CSVEHGTGYEQYF
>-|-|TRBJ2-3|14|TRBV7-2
TGTGCCAGCAGCTTGGGTAGGTCCCCAGATACGCAGTATTTT
CASSLGRSPDTQYF
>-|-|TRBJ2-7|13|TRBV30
TGTGCCTGGAGTGTCTACCTTTCCTACGAGCAGTACTTC
CAWSVYLSYEQYF
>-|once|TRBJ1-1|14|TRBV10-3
TGTGCCATCAGTGAGTCTTTGGCATATTCGGGGACTTTCTTT
CAISESLAYSGTFF
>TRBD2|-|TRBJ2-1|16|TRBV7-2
TGTGCCAGCAGCGTTTTAGCGGGAGGGGTGCACAATGAGCAGTTCTTC
CASSVLAGGVHNEQFF
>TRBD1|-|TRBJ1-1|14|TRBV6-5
TGTGCCAGCAGTATACAGGGGGAGGTTCTAGGAGCTTTCTTT
CASSIQGEVLGAFF
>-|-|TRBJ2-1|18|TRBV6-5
TGTGCCAGCAGTTACTCGACGAGCAGGACGAGCTCCTACAATGAGCAGTTCTTC
CASSYSTSRTSSYNEQFF
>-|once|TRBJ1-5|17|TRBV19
TGTGCCAGTAGTACCCCCCACATCATACTTAGCAATCAGCCCCAGCATTTT
CASSTPHIILSNQPQHF
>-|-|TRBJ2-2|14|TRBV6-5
TGTGCCAGCAGTTACTCAAGCAACACCGGGGAGCTGTTTTTT
CASSYSSNTGELFF
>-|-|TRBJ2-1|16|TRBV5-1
TGCGCCAGCAGCTTGTTCGTCGGCGGAGTAGACAATGAGCAGTTCTTC
CASSLFVGGVDNEQFF
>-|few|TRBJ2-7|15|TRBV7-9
TGTGCCAGCAGCTTAGTACAGCCTCTCTCCTACGAGCAGTACTTC
CASSLVQPLSYEQYF
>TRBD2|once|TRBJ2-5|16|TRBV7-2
TGTGCCAGCAGCTTTCGCTCAGTAGCGGGAGGTGAGACCCAGTACTTC
CASSFRSVAGGETQYF
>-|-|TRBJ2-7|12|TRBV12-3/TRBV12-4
TGTGCCAGCAGTCCCACAGCTCACGAGCAGTACTTC
CASSPTAHEQYF
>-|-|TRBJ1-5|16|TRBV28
TGTGCCAGCAGTTTTGAGGGGCGCGGAAGCAATCAGCCCCAGCATTTT
CASSFEGRGSNQPQHF
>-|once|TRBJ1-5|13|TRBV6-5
TGTGCCAGCAGCAGGGGATTTAATCAGCCCCAGCATTTT
CASSRGFNQPQHF
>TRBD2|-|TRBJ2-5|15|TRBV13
TGTGCCAGCAGCCTCGATAGCGGGTTAGGGGAGACCCAGTACTTC
CASSLDSGLGETQYF
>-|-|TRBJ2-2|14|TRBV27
TGTGCCAGCAGTTTATTGGGTGGGACCGGGGAGCTGTTTTTT
CASSLLGGTGELFF
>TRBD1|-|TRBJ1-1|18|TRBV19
TGTGCCAGTAGTACCTACAGGGGGGAACTAACCTCGAACACTGAAGCTTTCTTT
CASSTYRGELTSNTEAFF
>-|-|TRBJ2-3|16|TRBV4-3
TGCGCCAGCAGCCAAGCTGGGACACCTAGCACAGATACGCAGTATTTT
CASSQAGTPSTDTQYF
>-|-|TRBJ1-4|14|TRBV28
TGTGCCAGCAGTTTATCGTACGGAGGGTTAAAACTGTTTTTT
CASSLSYGGLKLFF
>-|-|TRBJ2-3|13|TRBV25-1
TGTGCCAGCAGTGAGGGGGGTCCAGATACGCAGTATTTT
CASSEGGPDTQYF
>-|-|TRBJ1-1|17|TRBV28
TGTGCCAGCAGTTTACATGGCAGGGGTGCGGGATACACTGAAGCTTTCTTT
CASSLHGRGAGYTEAFF
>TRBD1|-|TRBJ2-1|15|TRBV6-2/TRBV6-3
TGTGCCAGCAGTTCCGGGACAGGGTCTTCCAATGAGCAGTTCTTC
CASSSGTGSSNEQFF
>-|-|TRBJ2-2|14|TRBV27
TGTGCCAGCAGTTTCTTCGGGAACACCGGGGAGCTGTTTTTT
CASSFFGNTGELFF
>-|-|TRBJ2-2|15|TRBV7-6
TGTGCCAGCTCCTTGGCAGGGGGGGACACCGGGGAGCTGTTTTTT
CASSLAGGDTGELFF
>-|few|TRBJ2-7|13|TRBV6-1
TGTGCCAGCAGTTCAAAAGGGGGCTACGAGCAGTACTTC
CASSSKGGYEQYF
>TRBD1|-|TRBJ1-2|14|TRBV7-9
TGTGCCAGCAGCCTGTGGACAGGGGAGGGCGGCTACACCTTC
CASSLWTGEGGYTF
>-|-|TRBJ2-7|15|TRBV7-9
TGTGCCAGCAGCTTTTTAAATGGGGCCCTGCCCGAGCAGTACTTC
CASSFLNGALPEQYF
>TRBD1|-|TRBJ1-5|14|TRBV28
TGTGCCAGCAGTAGACAGGGGTCCCTAACGCCCCAGCATTTT
CASSRQGSLTPQHF
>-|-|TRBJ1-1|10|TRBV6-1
TGTGCCATTGACGACACTGAAGCTTTCTTT
CAIDDTEAFF